Shown below are 10 T cell receptor beta chains from a single sample sequenced in a study of shared clonotypes between healthy human individuals. Produced via immunoSEQ multiplex PCR; TCRdb's table is partial and in-frame only. The sample holds roughly 2 million clones, approximately 95% seen once. Sequencing was carried out using naive CD4+ T cells sorted from blood. Indicated subset: CD45RA+ positively selected. The receptors here all came from a man aged 18 to 35 in good health.

The gene calls are TRBV6-5 and TRBJ1-1; D perhaps matches TRBD1 (6 bases). The V gene's germline CDR1 is MNHEY and CDR2 SVGAGI. This CDR3 spans 13 amino acids. The germline V and J ends were trimmed by 11 bases and 1 base, with 14 bases remaining between them. The CDR3: CAGNLGANTEAFF. CDR3 sequence (DNA): TGTGCCGGTAACTTGGGGGCGAACACTGAAGCTTTCTTT.

The chain combines TRBV6-5 with TRBJ1-1; D gene uncertain. V lost 7 bases and J lost 4, with 7 bases in between. This CDR3 has 11 amino acids. Germline V lookup: CDR1 MNHEY, CDR2 SVGAGI. For the CDR3, the DNA is TGTGCCAGCATGGGGAGCACTGAAGCTTTCTTT. It codes for CASMGSTEAFF.

The chain is built from TRBV7-8 and TRBJ2-2, with 9 bases matching TRBD2. The germline CDR1 and CDR2 sequences are SGHVS and FQNEAQ. The V and J ends lost 5 bases and 4 bases, in that order; junction bases with no gene match: 5. This CDR3 region has 15 residues. CDR3 protein: CASSGSGGGTGELFF. The DNA of the CDR3 is TGTGCCAGCAGCGGTAGCGGGGGAGGCACCGGGGAGCTGTTTTTT.

The chain joins TRBV11-2 to TRBJ2-7; 12 bases align to TRBD1. With V trimmed by 2 bases and J by 6 bases, 5 bases remained unmatched. CDR1 is SGHAT, CDR2 FQNNGV, per germline. The CDR3 is made up of 15 amino acids. This CDR3 is CASSLSGTGGGEQYF. CDR3 nucleotide sequence: TGTGCCAGCAGCTTATCTGGGACAGGGGGCGGCGAGCAGTACTTC. Drawing the rest from reference TRBV11-2 and TRBJ2-7, the complete variable domain is EAGVAQSPRYKIIEKRQSVAFWCNPISGHATLYWYQQILGQGPKLLIQFQNNGVVDDSQLPKDRFSAERLKGVDSTLKIQPAKLEDSAVYLCASSLSGTGGGEQYFGPGTRLTVT.

The chain carries TRBV29-1 and TRBJ2-7, with a weak D call TRBD1 (5 bases). V lost 7 bases and J lost 9, with 13 bases in between. The CDR3 extends over 10 amino acids. Germline CDR1 SQVTM, CDR2 ANQGSEA. Written as DNA, the CDR3 is TGCAGCGCCACAGGTGGTTGGCAGTACTTC. Amino acid sequence: CSATGGWQYF.

J is TRBJ2-2 and V is TRBV15, with 10 bases aligning to TRBD1. The CDR3 runs to 18 residues. The junction had 10 bases not matched to a gene; V was cut back by 0 bases and J by 6 bases. Germline CDR1 LNHNV, CDR2 YYDKDF (reference sequence). CDR3 residues: CATSRDRTGTGVSGELFF. In DNA, the CDR3 is TGTGCCACCAGCAGAGATAGAACCGGGACAGGGGTGTCCGGGGAGCTGTTTTTT.

This clone was observed once. V gene TRBV6-5 combines with J gene TRBJ1-2; TRBD1 might be the D (6 bases). V was shortened by 0 bases and J by 3 bases, with 11 bases between the two germline ends. The CDR3 is 15 amino acids. Germline V gene lookup returns CDR1 MNHEY and CDR2 SVGAGI. CDR3 DNA: TGTGCCAGCAGTTACTCGGGCAGGGGAGACTATGGCTACACCTTC. Translation gives CASSYSGRGDYGYTF.

The V and J genes are TRBV5-8 and TRBJ2-1; a weak D match, TRBD1 (7 bases). In germline, CDR1 is SGHTS, CDR2 YDEGEE. This CDR3 spans 12 amino acids. CDR3 DNA sequence: TGTGCATCCAGGGGGGACTACAATGAGCAGTTCTTC. It yields the protein CASRGDYNEQFF.

V and J are TRBV28 and TRBJ2-1, with D perhaps matching TRBD2 (6 bases). V was shortened by 4 bases and J by 7 bases, with 11 bases between the two germline ends. Per the germline V gene, CDR1 is MDHEN and CDR2 is SYDVKM. The length of the CDR3 is 13 residues. The CDR3 bases are TGTGCCAGCAGTTCCGGGACTCCAAATGAGCAGTTCTTC. This gives the protein CASSSGTPNEQFF.

The gene calls are TRBV9 and TRBJ2-4, with a weak D call TRBD2 (5 bases). Germline values: CDR1 SGDLS, CDR2 YYNGEE. The CDR3 extends over 15 amino acids. With 2 bases removed from V and 5 bases from J, the gap between germline ends came to 14 bases. CDR3 region: CASSVSTGLENIQYF. CDR3 nucleotides: TGTGCCAGCAGCGTGAGCACGGGATTGGAAAACATTCAGTACTTC.